Described below is a single T cell receptor beta chain sequence and its context. Antigen unknown. These data are taken from a study of cytomegalovirus exposure and HLA in healthy donors. Study overall: Within an early data release were around 87 million unique TCRs drawn from HLA-typed donors. Overall study findings and caveats: In a later analysis, at a false discovery rate of 0.05, under 20,000 TCR beta sequences were associated with HLA alleles. Previous analysis showed most TCR beta V segments were productive about 87% or about 30% of the time.

Between the trimmed V and J ends, which lost 3 bases and 7 bases, there was a span of 19 bases. This CDR3 has 15 residues. Looked up from germline, CDR1 is KGHSH and CDR2 is LQKENI. The primer mix had 60 Vbeta and 13 Jbeta primers. Study processing details: Around 9.9 million shared chains were among the 65 million to 85 million unique TCR beta chains that a later analysis counted. Assay: immunoSEQ multiplex PCR; the TCRdb copy retains only in-frame clones and omits some. The D gene and trimming were derived from the DNA, and the V and J assignments and clone size from that table. The sample carries under 75,000 clones, 65% to 80% recorded once.

The material sequenced was PBMCs. The rearrangement uses TRBV18 and TRBJ2-7; D is perhaps TRBD2 (5 bases). This TCR derives from a man aged 35-49 years in good health and CMV-seropositive. The DNA of the CDR3 is TGTGCCAGCTCACCGGATCAATCGGGAAACCGAGAGCAGTACTTC. Protein sequence: CASSPDQSGNREQYF.